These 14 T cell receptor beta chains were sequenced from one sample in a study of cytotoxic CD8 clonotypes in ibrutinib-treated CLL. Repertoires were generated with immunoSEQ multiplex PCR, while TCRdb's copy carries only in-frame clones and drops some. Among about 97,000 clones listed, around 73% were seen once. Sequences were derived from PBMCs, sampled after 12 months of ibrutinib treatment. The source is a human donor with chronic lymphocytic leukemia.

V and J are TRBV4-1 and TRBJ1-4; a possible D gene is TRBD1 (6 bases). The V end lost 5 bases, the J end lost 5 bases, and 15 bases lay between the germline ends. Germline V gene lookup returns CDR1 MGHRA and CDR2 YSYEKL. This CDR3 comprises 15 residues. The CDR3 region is CASSDLPGVNEKLFF. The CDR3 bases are TGCGCCAGCAGCGACCTTCCAGGGGTAAATGAAAAACTGTTTTTT.

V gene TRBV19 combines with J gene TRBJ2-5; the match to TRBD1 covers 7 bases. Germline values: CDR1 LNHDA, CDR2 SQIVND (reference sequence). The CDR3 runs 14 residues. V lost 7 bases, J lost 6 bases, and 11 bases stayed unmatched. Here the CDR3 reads CASMTGLPEQTQYF. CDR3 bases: TGTGCCAGTATGACAGGGCTCCCGGAACAGACCCAGTACTTC.

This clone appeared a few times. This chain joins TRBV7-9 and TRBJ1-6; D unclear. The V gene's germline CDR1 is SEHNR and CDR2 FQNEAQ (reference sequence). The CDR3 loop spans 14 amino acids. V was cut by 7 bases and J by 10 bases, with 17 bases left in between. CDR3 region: CASTSMGGGSPLHF. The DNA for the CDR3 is TGTGCCAGCACGTCAATGGGCGGCGGGTCACCCCTCCACTTT.

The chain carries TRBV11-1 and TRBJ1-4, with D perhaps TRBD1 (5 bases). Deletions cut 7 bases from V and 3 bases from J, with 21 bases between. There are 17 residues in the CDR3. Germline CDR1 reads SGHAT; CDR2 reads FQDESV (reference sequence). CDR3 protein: CASNSFSQGPSNEKLFF. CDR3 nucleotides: TGTGCCAGCAACTCATTCTCCCAGGGACCGTCTAATGAAAAACTGTTTTTT.

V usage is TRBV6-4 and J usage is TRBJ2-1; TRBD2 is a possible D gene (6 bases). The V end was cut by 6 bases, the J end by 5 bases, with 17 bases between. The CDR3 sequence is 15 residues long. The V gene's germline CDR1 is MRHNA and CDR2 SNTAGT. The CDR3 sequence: CASSQVAALNNEQFF. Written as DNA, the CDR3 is TGTGCCAGCAGCCAAGTAGCGGCACTCAACAATGAGCAGTTCTTC.

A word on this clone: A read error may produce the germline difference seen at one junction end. The DNA of the CDR3 is TGTGCTAGCAGCGCTAGCGGGGGCTACAATGAGCAGTTCTTC. Translating gives CASSASGGYNEQFF. The chain carries TRBV7-7 and TRBJ2-1; 10 nucleotides align to TRBD2. Germline V lookup: CDR1 SSHAT, CDR2 FNYEAQ (reference sequence). The CDR3 is 14 residues long. The whole variable domain, filled in from reference TRBV7-7 and TRBJ2-1, reads GAGVSQSPRYKVTKRGQDVTLRCDPISSHATLYWYQQALGQGPEFLTYFNYEAQPDKSGLPSDRFSAERPEGSISTLTIQRTEQRDSAMYRCASSASGGYNEQFFGPGTRLTVL.

CDR3 coding DNA: TGTGCCAGCAGCTCCAGTGGGGGAGAGGCTGAAGCTTTCTTT. Translation gives CASSSSGGEAEAFF. This rearrangement joins TRBV6-6 to TRBJ1-1; tentative D call: TRBD1 (5 bases). Germline-derived CDR1 and CDR2 are MNHNY and SVGAGI (reference sequence). The CDR3 length is 14 residues. Trimming removed 6 bases from V and 6 bases from J, with 17 bases in between.

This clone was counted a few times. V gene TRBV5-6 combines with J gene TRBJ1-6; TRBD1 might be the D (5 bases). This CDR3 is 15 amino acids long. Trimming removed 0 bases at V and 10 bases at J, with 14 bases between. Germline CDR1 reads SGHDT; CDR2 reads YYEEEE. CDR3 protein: CASSLAGGRVSPLHF. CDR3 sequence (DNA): TGTGCCAGCAGCTTGGCCGGGGGACGGGTCTCACCCCTCCACTTT.

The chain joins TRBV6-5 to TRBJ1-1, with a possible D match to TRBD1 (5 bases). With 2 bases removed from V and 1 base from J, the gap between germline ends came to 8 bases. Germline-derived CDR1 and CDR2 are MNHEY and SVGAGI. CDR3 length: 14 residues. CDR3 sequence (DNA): TGTGCCAGCAGTTACGGGGGAAAGAACACTGAAGCTTTCTTT. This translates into CASSYGGKNTEAFF.

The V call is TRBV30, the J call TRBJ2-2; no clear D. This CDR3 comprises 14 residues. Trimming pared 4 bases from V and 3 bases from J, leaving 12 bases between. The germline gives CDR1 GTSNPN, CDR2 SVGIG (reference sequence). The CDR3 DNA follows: TGTGCCTGGACGAAGGGTTCTGACACCGGGGAGCTGTTTTTT. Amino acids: CAWTKGSDTGELFF. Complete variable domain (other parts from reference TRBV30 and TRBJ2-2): SQTIHQWPATLVQPVGSPLSLECTVEGTSNPNLYWYRQAAGRGLQLLFYSVGIGQISSEVPQNLSASRPQDRQFILSSKKLLLSDSGFYLCAWTKGSDTGELFFGEGSRLTVL.

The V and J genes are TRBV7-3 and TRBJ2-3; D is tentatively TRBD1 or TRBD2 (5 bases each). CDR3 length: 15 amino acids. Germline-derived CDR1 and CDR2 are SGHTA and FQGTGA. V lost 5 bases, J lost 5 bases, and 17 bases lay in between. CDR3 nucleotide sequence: TGTGCCAGCAGCCTCGGGGACCAAAAGCAAGATACGCAGTATTTT. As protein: CASSLGDQKQDTQYF.

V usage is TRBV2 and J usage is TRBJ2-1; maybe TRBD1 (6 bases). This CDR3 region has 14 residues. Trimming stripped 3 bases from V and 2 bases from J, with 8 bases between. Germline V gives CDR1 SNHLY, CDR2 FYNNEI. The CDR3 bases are TGTGCCAGCAGTGATTCAGGGGCCTACAATGAGCAGTTCTTC. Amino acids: CASSDSGAYNEQFF.

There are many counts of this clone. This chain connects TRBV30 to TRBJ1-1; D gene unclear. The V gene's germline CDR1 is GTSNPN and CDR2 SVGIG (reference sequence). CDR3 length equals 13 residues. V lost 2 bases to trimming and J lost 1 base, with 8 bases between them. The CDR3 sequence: CAWSRPPNTEAFF. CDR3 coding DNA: TGTGCCTGGAGTCGGCCCCCGAACACTGAAGCTTTCTTT. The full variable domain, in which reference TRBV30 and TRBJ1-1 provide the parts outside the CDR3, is SQTIHQWPATLVQPVGSPLSLECTVEGTSNPNLYWYRQAAGRGLQLLFYSVGIGQISSEVPQNLSASRPQDRQFILSSKKLLLSDSGFYLCAWSRPPNTEAFFGQGTRLTVV.

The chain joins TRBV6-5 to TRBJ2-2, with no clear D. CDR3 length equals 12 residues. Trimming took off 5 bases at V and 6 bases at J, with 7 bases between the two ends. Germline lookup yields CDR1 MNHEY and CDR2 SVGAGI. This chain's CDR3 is CASSPSAGELFF. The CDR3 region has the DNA TGTGCCAGCAGTCCCTCTGCCGGGGAGCTGTTTTTT.